This TCR beta chain stems from a study of blood T cell repertoires in COVID-19. The CDR3 length is 11 residues. J gave up 2 bases and V 11 bases, and 2 bases lay outside the gene matches. Germline-derived CDR1 and CDR2 are LNHDA and SQIVND (reference sequence). The repertoire was sequenced with immunoSEQ multiplex PCR; TCRdb's copy has only in-frame clones and lacks some. This table has about 200,000 clones, about 82% appearing once. This TCR was sampled from a woman of 80 years or more with acute or convalescent COVID-19. The chain combines TRBV19 with TRBJ2-7; TRBD1 matches at 8 bases. The sample taken for sequencing was peripheral blood. The CDR3, as DNA: TGTGCCGCACAGGGGGCCTACGAGCAGTACTTC. Amino acid sequence: CAAQGAYEQYF.